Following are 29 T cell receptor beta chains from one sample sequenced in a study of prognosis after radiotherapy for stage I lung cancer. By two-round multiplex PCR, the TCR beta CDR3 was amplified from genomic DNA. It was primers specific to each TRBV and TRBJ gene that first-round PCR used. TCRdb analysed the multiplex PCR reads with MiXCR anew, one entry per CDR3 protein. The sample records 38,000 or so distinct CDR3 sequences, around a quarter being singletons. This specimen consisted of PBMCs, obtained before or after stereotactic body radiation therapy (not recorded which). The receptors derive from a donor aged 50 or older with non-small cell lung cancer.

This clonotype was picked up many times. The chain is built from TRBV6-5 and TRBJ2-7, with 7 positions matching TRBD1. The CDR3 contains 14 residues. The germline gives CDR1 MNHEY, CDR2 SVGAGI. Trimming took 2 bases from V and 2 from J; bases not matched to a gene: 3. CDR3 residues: CASSYQGGPYEQYF. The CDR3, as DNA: TGTGCCAGCAGTTACCAAGGGGGCCCCTACGAGCAGTACTTC.

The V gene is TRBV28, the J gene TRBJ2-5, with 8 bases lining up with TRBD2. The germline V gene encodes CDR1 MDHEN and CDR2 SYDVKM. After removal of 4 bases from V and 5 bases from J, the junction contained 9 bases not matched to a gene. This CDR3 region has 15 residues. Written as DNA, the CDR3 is TGTGCCAGCAGTTCTCCCTCGGCGGGGGGCGAGACCCAGTACTTC. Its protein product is CASSSPSAGGETQYF.

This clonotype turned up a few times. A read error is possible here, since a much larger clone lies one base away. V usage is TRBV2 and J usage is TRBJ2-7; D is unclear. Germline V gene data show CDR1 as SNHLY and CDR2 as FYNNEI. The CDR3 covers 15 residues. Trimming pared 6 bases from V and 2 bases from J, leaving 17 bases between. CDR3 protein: CASRNSPEKAYEQYF. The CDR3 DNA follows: TGTGCCAGCAGGAACAGTCCCGAGAAGGCCTACGAGCAGTACTTC.

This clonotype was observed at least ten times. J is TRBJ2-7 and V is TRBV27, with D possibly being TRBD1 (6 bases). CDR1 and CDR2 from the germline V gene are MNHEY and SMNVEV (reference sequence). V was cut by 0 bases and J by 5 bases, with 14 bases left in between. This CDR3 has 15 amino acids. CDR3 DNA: TGTGCCAGCAGTTTATCGTTTACAGGGAGAAACGAGCAGTACTTC. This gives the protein CASSLSFTGRNEQYF.

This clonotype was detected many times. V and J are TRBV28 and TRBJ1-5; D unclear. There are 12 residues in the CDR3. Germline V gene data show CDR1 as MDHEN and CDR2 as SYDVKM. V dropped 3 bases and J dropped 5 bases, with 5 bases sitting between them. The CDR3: CASSLLDQPQHF. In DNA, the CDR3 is TGTGCCAGCAGTTTGTTAGATCAGCCCCAGCATTTT.

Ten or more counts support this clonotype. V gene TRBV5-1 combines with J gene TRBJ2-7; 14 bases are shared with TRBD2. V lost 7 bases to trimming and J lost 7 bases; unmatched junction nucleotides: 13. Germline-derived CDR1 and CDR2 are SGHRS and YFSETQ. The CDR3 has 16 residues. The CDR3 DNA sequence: TGCGCCAGCTCCCGAGGGACTAGCGGGGGACTAGGTGAGCAGTACTTC. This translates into CASSRGTSGGLGEQYF.

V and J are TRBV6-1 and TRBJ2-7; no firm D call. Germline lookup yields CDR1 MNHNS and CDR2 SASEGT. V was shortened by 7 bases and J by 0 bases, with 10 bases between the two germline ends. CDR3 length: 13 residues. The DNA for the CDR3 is TGTGCCAGCACGAACAGCAGCTCCTACGAGCAGTACTTC. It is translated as CASTNSSSYEQYF.

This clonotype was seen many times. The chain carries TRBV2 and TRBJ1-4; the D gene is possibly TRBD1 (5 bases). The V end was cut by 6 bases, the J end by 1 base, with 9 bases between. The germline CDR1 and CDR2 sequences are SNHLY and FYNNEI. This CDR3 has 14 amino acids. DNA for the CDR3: TGTGCCAGCAGGCAGACAGAAACTAATGAAAAACTGTTTTTT. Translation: CASRQTETNEKLFF.

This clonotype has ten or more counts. The CDR3, as DNA: TGTGCCAGCAGCTTATTAGGGAACACTGAAGCTTTCTTT. Protein sequence: CASSLLGNTEAFF. This rearrangement joins TRBV7-3 to TRBJ1-1; D unclear. V was pared by 2 bases and J by 1 base, with 5 bases between. The CDR3 extends over 13 amino acids. Per the germline V gene, CDR1 is SGHTA and CDR2 is FQGTGA.

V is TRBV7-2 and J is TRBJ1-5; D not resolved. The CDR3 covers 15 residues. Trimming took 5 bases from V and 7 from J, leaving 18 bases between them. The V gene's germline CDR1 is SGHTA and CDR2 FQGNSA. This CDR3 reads CASSLHVGSRQPQHF. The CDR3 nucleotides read TGTGCCAGCAGCCTACATGTGGGGAGTAGGCAGCCCCAGCATTTT.

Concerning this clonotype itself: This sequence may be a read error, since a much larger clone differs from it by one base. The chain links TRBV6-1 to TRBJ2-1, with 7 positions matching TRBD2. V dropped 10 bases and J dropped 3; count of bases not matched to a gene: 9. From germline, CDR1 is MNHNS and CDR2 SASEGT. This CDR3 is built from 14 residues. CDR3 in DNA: TGTGCCAACAGCTCAAGCGGGGACTACAATGAGCAGTTCTTC. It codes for CANSSSGDYNEQFF.

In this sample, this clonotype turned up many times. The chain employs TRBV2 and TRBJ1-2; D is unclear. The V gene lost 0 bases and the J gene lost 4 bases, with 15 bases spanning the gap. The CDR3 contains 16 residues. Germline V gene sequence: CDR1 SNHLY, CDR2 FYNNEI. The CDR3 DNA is TGTGCCAGCAGTGAAGCGCTTATGATCACAGCCTATGGCTACACCTTC. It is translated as CASSEALMITAYGYTF.

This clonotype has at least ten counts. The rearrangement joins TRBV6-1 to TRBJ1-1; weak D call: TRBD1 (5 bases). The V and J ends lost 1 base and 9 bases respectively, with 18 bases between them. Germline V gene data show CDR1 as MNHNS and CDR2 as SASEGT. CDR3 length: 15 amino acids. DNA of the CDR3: TGTGCCAGCAGTGAAGTAAATTGGGGCTCAGTTCAAGCTTTCTTT. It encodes CASSEVNWGSVQAFF.

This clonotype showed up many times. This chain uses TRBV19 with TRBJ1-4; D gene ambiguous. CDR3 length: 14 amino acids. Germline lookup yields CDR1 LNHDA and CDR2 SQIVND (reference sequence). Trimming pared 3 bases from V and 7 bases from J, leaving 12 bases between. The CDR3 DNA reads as TGTGCCAGTAGTATCTCACCAGGTAGTGAAAAACTGTTTTTT. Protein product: CASSISPGSEKLFF.

The CDR3 nucleotides read TGTGCCAGCAGTTCCGGTACTAATGAGCAGTTCTTC. It encodes CASSSGTNEQFF. This chain links TRBV9 with TRBJ2-1; no firm D call. V was pared by 5 bases and J by 7 bases, with 10 bases between. Germline V gene data show CDR1 as SGDLS and CDR2 as YYNGEE. The CDR3 contains 12 residues.

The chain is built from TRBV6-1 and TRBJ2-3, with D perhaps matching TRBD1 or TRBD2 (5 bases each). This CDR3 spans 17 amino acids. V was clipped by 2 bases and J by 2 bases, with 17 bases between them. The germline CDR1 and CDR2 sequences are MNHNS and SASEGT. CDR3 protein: CASSELDGKGVTDTQYF. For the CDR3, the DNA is TGTGCCAGCAGTGAACTCGACGGGAAAGGGGTCACAGATACGCAGTATTTT.

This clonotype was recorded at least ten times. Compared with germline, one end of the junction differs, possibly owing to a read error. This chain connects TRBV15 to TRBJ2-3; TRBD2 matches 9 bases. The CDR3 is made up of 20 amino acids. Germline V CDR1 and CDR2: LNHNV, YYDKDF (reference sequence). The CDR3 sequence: CATSPGGAGGHYFTTDAQYF. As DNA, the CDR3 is TGTGCCACCAGCCCTGGGGGGGCGGGAGGGCATTACTTCACGACAGATGCGCAGTATTTT.

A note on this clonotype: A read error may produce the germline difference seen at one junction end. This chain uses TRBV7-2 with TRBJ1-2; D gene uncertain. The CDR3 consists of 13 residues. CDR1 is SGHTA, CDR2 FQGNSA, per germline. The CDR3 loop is CANSLWAYYGYTF. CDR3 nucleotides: TGTGCCAACAGCTTATGGGCATACTATGGCTACACCTTC.

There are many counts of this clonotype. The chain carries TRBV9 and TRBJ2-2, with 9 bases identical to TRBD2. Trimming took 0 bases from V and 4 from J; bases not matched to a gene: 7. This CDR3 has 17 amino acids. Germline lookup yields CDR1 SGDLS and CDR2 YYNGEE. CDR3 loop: CASSVEPSGAFTGELFF. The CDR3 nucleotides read TGTGCCAGCAGCGTAGAGCCTAGCGGGGCCTTCACCGGGGAGCTGTTTTTT. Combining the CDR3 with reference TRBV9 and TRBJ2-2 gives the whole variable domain DSGVTQTPKHLITATGQRVTLRCSPRSGDLSVYWYQQSLDQGLQFLIQYYNGEERAKGNILERFSAQQFPDLHSELNLSSLELGDSALYFCASSVEPSGAFTGELFFGEGSRLTVL.

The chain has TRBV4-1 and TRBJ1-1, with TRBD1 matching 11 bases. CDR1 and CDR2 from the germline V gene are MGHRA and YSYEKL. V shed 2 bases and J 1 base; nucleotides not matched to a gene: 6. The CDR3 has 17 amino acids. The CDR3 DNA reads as TGCGCCAGCAGCCAATCAGGGACAGGGGGGCAGAACACTGAAGCTTTCTTT. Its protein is CASSQSGTGGQNTEAFF.

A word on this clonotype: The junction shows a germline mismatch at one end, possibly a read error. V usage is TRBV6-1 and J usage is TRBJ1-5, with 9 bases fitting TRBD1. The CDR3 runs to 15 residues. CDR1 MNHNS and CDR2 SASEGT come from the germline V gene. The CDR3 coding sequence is TGTGCCAGCAGGCGGGACAGGGTTAGCAATCAGTCCCAGCATTTT. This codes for CASRRDRVSNQSQHF.

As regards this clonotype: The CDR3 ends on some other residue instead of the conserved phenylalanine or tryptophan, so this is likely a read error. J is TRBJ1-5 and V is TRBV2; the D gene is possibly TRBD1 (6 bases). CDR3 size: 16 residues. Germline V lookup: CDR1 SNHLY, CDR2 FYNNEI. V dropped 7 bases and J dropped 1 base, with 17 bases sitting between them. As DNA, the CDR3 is TGTGCCAGCAATTCCTCGCGGGGGGCGAGCAATCAGCCCCAGCATTCT. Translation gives CASNSSRGASNQPQHS.

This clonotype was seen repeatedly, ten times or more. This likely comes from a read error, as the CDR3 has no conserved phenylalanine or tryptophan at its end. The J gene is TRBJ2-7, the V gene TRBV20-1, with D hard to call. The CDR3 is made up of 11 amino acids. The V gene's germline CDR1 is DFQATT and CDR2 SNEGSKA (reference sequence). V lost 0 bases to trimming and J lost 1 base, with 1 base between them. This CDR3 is CSARDSYEQYS. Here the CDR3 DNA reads TGCAGTGCTAGAGATTCCTACGAGCAGTACTCC.

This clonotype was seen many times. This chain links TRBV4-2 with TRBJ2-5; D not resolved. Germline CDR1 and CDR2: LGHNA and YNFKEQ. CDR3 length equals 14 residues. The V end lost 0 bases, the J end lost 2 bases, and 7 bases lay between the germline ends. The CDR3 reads CASSQDARQETQYF. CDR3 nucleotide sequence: TGTGCCAGCAGCCAAGATGCGCGGCAAGAGACCCAGTACTTC.

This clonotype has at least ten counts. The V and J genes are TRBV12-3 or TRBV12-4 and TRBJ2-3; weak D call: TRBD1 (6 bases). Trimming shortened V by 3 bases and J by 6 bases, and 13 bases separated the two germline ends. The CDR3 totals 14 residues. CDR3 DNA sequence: TGTGCCAGCAGTTTCGGTCTCACAGGGGATACGCAGTATTTT. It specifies CASSFGLTGDTQYF.

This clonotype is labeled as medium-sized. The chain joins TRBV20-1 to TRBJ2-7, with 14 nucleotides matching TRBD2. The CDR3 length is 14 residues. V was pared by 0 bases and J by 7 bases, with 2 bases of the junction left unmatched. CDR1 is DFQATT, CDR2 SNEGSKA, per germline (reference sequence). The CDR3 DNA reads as TGCAGTGCTAGAGAGACTAGCGGGGGGGAGGAGCAGTACTTC. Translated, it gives CSARETSGGEEQYF.

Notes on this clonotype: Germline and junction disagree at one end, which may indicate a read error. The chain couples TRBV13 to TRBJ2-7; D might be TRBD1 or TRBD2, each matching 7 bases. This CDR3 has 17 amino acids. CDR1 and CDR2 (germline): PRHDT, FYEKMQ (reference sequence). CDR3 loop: CASSFQLARDSSYDQYF. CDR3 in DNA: TGTGCCAGCAGCTTCCAACTAGCGCGGGACAGCTCTTACGATCAGTACTTC. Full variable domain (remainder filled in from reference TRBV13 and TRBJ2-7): AAGVIQSPRHLIKEKRETATLKCYPIPRHDTVYWYQQGPGQDPQFLISFYEKMQSDKGSIPDRFSAQQFSDYHSELNMSSLELGDSALYFCASSFQLARDSSYDQYFGPGTRLTVT.

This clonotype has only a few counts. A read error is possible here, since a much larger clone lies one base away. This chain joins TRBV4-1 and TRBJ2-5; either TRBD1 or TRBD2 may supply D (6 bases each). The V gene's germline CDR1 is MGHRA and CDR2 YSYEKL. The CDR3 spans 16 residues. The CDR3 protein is CANSHGWGAGQETQYF. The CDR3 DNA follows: TGCGCCAACAGCCACGGGTGGGGGGCTGGACAAGAGACCCAGTACTTC.

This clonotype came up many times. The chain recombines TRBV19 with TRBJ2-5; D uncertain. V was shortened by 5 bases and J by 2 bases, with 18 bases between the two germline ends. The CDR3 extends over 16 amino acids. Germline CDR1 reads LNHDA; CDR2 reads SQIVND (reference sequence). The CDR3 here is CASSARFGWGQETQYF. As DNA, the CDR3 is TGTGCCAGTAGTGCTCGGTTCGGCTGGGGTCAAGAGACCCAGTACTTC.